A single sample is the source of the 24 T cell receptor beta chains below, sequenced in a study of CXCR3-negative and CXCR3-positive naive CD8 T cells (dated by TCRdb to between 2018 and 2021). The instrument given in TCRdb is NextSeq 550. The Human TCR Profiling Kit (MiLaboratory) was used to prepare UMI-labeled 5' RACE TRB cDNA libraries. TCRdb reprocessed the reads and lists each CDR3 protein sequence as a single entry, with no DNA. The table kept for this sample lists 130,000 or so distinct CDR3 sequences. Jointly, the top ten make up approximately 0.46% of the sample. Sequencing was carried out using naive CXCR3- CD8+ T cells from blood. This specimen's cell subset or site label, per the study, means: CD45RO-CCR7+CD27+CD95- naive CD8+ T cells lacking CXCR3 (TNR3-). The receptors come from a human donor in good health. Some clones in this sample may be carry-over from other donors' samples.

The chain joins TRBV29-1 to TRBJ2-2; TCRdb lists TRBD1, though no DNA is available to test this call. Germline values: CDR1 SQVTM, CDR2 ANQGSEA. This CDR3 contains 16 residues. The CDR3 spells CSVEDRVRGRAGELFF.

The chain uses TRBV2 and TRBJ2-6; the D call of TRBD1 rests on TCRdb alone, since no DNA is present to check it. CDR3 length equals 19 residues. Germline values: CDR1 SNHLY, CDR2 FYNNEI. This CDR3 is CASSEVWGQGSSGANVLTF.

V and J are TRBV12-3 or TRBV12-4 and TRBJ2-3. The CDR3 is 13 residues long. The chain's CDR3 is CASSFLAQDTQYF.

The chain carries TRBV7-9 and TRBJ2-7; TCRdb's assignment of TRBD1 cannot be checked, as there is no DNA. The CDR3 consists of 16 residues. The germline CDR1 and CDR2 sequences are SEHNR and FQNEAQ (reference sequence). This chain's CDR3 is CASSLSWGPSSYEQYF.

This chain links TRBV5-1 with TRBJ2-1; the D call from TCRdb, TRBD2, cannot be confirmed without DNA. This CDR3 is built from 16 residues. Per the germline V gene, CDR1 is SGHRS and CDR2 is YFSETQ. CDR3 region: CASSLGTGGDYNEQFF.

This sequence joins TRBV28 and TRBJ2-1; TCRdb's D gene call, TRBD2, goes unchecked for lack of DNA. Germline lookup yields CDR1 MDHEN and CDR2 SYDVKM. The CDR3 extends over 15 amino acids. CDR3 amino acids: CAIGPASGRGNEQFF.

This chain uses TRBV29-1 with TRBJ1-2; TCRdb gives TRBD1 as the D gene, but with no DNA this cannot be confirmed. Germline lookup yields CDR1 SQVTM and CDR2 ANQGSEA. The CDR3 has 15 residues. This CDR3 reads CSVGVGIGANYGYTF.

This chain links TRBV7-2 with TRBJ2-5; the D gene TCRdb calls, TRBD1, cannot be checked with no DNA. The CDR3 consists of 15 residues. Looked up from germline, CDR1 is SGHTA and CDR2 is FQGNSA. CDR3: CASSFHLSPAETQYF.

The chain is built from TRBV6-1 and TRBJ2-1. There are 13 residues in the CDR3. Looked up from germline, CDR1 is MNHNS and CDR2 is SASEGT. CDR3 region: CASKGLFYNEQFF.

The rearrangement links TRBV6-5 to TRBJ2-2; TCRdb proposes TRBD1, but this gene call is untestable without DNA. Germline CDR1 MNHEY, CDR2 SVGAGI. This CDR3 is built from 17 residues. The CDR3 protein is CASSPREDRGRTGELFF.

The chain links TRBV12-3 or TRBV12-4 to TRBJ2-7; TCRdb's D gene call, TRBD1, goes unchecked for lack of DNA. The CDR3 contains 12 residues. The CDR3 loop reads CASSPTVYEQYF.

This sequence joins TRBV12-3 or TRBV12-4 and TRBJ2-7. The CDR3 has 11 amino acids. CDR3: CASSLDREQYF.

V usage is TRBV29-1 and J usage is TRBJ2-1; TCRdb indicates TRBD2, and absent DNA this call remains unverified. The V gene's germline CDR1 is SQVTM and CDR2 ANQGSEA. The CDR3 is made up of 15 amino acids. CDR3 sequence reads: CSVEQGREGYNEQFF.

The V call is TRBV7-2, the J call TRBJ2-5; the D gene TCRdb calls, TRBD1, cannot be checked with no DNA. In germline, CDR1 is SGHTA, CDR2 FQGNSA. This CDR3 spans 13 amino acids. The CDR3 loop reads CASSWTDQETQYF.

This sequence joins TRBV21-1 and TRBJ1-2; TCRdb's D call, TRBD1, is unchecked because there is no DNA. TRBV21-1 is tagged as a pseudogene. This CDR3 is 13 amino acids long. Here the CDR3 reads CASSIGQRLGYTF.

The gene calls are TRBV19 and TRBJ2-7; TCRdb names TRBD1, which stays unverified in the absence of DNA. The CDR3 extends over 12 amino acids. The V gene's germline CDR1 is LNHDA and CDR2 SQIVND (reference sequence). The CDR3: CASSAGDYEQYF.

The CDR3 loop reads CSARNGGTYEQYF. This chain connects TRBV20-1 to TRBJ2-7; lacking DNA, the TRBD1 call made by TCRdb goes unchecked. The CDR3 is 13 amino acids. Germline CDR1 DFQATT, CDR2 SNEGSKA (reference sequence).

The CDR3 sequence is CSVHDSNYGYTF. The genes are TRBV29-1 and TRBJ1-2; with no DNA, the TCRdb D assignment of TRBD1 cannot be verified. Germline V gene lookup returns CDR1 SQVTM and CDR2 ANQGSEA. The CDR3 consists of 12 residues.

The J gene is TRBJ2-3, the V gene TRBV2; TCRdb outputs TRBD2, but without DNA this stays unchecked. In germline, CDR1 is SNHLY, CDR2 FYNNEI. The length of the CDR3 is 14 residues. This CDR3 reads CASSRLAGSDTQYF.

The V and J genes are TRBV4-1 and TRBJ2-1; TCRdb picks TRBD1, but there is no DNA to check that call. Germline V lookup: CDR1 MGHRA, CDR2 YSYEKL. The CDR3 is 12 residues long. CDR3 in amino acids: CASSLQGNEQFF.

The CDR3 sequence: CSVANPRGELAGNTIYF. The genes are TRBV29-1 and TRBJ1-3; no DNA is available, so the TRBD1 call from TCRdb remains unchecked. CDR1 is SQVTM and CDR2 is ANQGSEA in the germline V gene. CDR3 size: 17 residues.

This rearrangement joins TRBV28 to TRBJ2-7. CDR3 length: 13 amino acids. CDR1 is MDHEN, CDR2 SYDVKM, per germline. The CDR3 region is CASSLGSANEQYF.

The genes are TRBV29-1 and TRBJ2-1; without DNA, the TCRdb call of TRBD2 cannot be checked. Germline values: CDR1 SQVTM, CDR2 ANQGSEA. The CDR3 sequence is 14 residues long. The CDR3 is CSVEDRTSGHRQFF.

The genes are TRBV2 and TRBJ2-5; the D call from TCRdb, TRBD1, cannot be confirmed without DNA. Germline V gene data show CDR1 as SNHLY and CDR2 as FYNNEI. The CDR3 loop spans 14 amino acids. The CDR3: CASSDPTGAETQYF.